These T cell receptor beta chains were read from a single sample in a study of blood T cell repertoires in COVID-19. TCRdb keeps only in-frame clones here, not all; method: immunoSEQ multiplex PCR. The sample has roughly 220,000 clones; 65% to 85% are singletons. Source material: peripheral blood. These receptors were collected from a woman aged 55-69 years with acute or convalescent COVID-19. CDR3s include the opening cysteine and the closing phenylalanine or tryptophan. The order of the fields is D gene, J gene, clone size, V gene, CDR3 protein, CDR3 DNA. A D gene is named only where the DNA matches it firmly. The listing skips clone size in some rows; elsewhere it reads once, few, many or a size class.

>NA|TRBJ1-5|once|TRBV4-1
CASRGGKDQPQHF
TGCGCCAGCAGGGGGGGGAAGGATCAGCCCCAGCATTTT
>NA|TRBJ1-6|NA|TRBV3-1/TRBV3-2
CASSKQGNSPLHF
TGTGCCAGCAGCAAACAGGGTAATTCACCCCTCCACTTT
>NA|TRBJ1-6|NA|TRBV10-2
CASRITRSSYNSPLHF
TGCGCCAGCAGAATCACGAGAAGCTCCTATAATTCACCCCTCCACTTT
>NA|TRBJ2-7|NA|TRBV5-4
CASSLVKQGGEQYF
TGTGCCAGCAGCTTGGTAAAACAGGGCGGCGAGCAGTACTTC
>TRBD1|TRBJ2-2|NA|TRBV7-9
CASSKQGVTGELFF
TGTGCCAGCAGTAAACAGGGGGTCACCGGGGAGCTGTTTTTT
>TRBD2|TRBJ2-2|NA|TRBV2
CASSPTSGGNTGELFF
TGTGCCAGCAGTCCCACTAGCGGGGGGAACACCGGGGAGCTGTTTTTT
>TRBD2|TRBJ2-3|NA|TRBV10-2
CASSPGGRDTQYF
TGCGCCAGCTCCCCGGGGGGACGCGATACGCAGTATTTT
>NA|TRBJ1-1|NA|TRBV27
CASSASGTTGSEAFF
TGTGCCAGCAGCGCGTCGGGGACTACCGGGAGTGAAGCTTTCTTT
>NA|TRBJ2-7|NA|TRBV12-3/TRBV12-4
CASSSSGNEQYF
TGTGCCAGCAGTTCGTCAGGGAACGAGCAGTACTTC
>NA|TRBJ2-1|NA|TRBV12-3/TRBV12-4
CASSLLNNEQFF
TGTGCCAGCAGTTTATTAAACAATGAGCAGTTCTTC
>NA|TRBJ2-7|NA|TRBV19
CASSSADIGQTYEQYF
TGTGCCAGTAGTAGCGCCGATATCGGACAGACCTACGAGCAGTACTTC
>TRBD1|TRBJ1-3|NA|TRBV19
CASSRRQGSSGNTIYF
TGTGCCAGTAGTAGAAGACAGGGGAGCTCTGGAAACACCATATATTTT
>TRBD1|TRBJ1-1|NA|TRBV5-3
CARRGDRGNSWGTEAFF
TGTGCCAGAAGAGGGGACAGGGGAAATTCCTGGGGCACTGAAGCTTTCTTT
>TRBD1|TRBJ1-2|NA|TRBV24-1
CATSRTGDNYGYTF
TGTGCCACCAGTCGGACAGGGGATAACTATGGCTACACCTTC
>NA|TRBJ2-3|NA|TRBV2
CASTGSSRTDTQYF
TGTGCCAGCACGGGGAGTAGTCGTACAGATACGCAGTATTTT
>NA|TRBJ1-1|NA|TRBV6-1
CASSDRVGTEAFF
TGTGCCAGCAGTGACAGGGTTGGCACTGAAGCTTTCTTT
>TRBD1|TRBJ2-7|NA|TRBV5-1
CASSVTGQIYEQYF
TGCGCCAGCAGCGTAACGGGACAGATTTACGAGCAGTACTTC
>NA|TRBJ2-5|NA|TRBV2
CASIGGPDQETQYF
TGTGCCAGCATCGGAGGCCCAGACCAAGAGACCCAGTACTTC
>NA|TRBJ1-2|few|TRBV12-3/TRBV12-4
CASSFYGYGYTF
TGTGCCAGCAGTTTTTACGGCTATGGCTACACCTTC
>NA|TRBJ2-1|NA|TRBV14
CASSRTDQGLYNEQFF
TGTGCCAGCAGCCGGACAGACCAGGGGTTATACAATGAGCAGTTCTTC
>TRBD1|TRBJ1-2|once|TRBV5-4
CASSGQGGGYTF
TGTGCCAGCAGTGGACAGGGAGGCGGCTACACCTTC
>TRBD2|TRBJ2-3|NA|TRBV14
CASSRGLAEYFDTQYF
TGTGCCAGCAGCCGGGGACTAGCGGAGTATTTTGATACGCAGTATTTT
>TRBD2|TRBJ2-3|few|TRBV9
CASSVGGRDTQYF
TGTGCCAGCAGCGTCGGGGGGAGAGATACGCAGTATTTT
>NA|TRBJ2-7|NA|TRBV5-5
CASSKDGLYEQYF
TGTGCCAGCAGTAAAGACGGACTGTACGAGCAGTACTTC
>NA|TRBJ1-1|NA|TRBV5-1
CASSPGSVAEAFF
TGCGCCAGCAGCCCCGGGTCGGTTGCTGAAGCTTTCTTT
>NA|TRBJ1-6|NA|TRBV6-1
CASSEPSLDGNSPLHF
TGTGCCAGCAGTGAACCGTCCCTTGACGGGAATTCACCCCTCCACTTT
>NA|TRBJ2-3|NA|TRBV28
CASRTYPTDTQYF
TGTGCCAGCAGAACTTACCCGACAGATACGCAGTATTTT
>NA|TRBJ2-5|NA|TRBV19
CASSTPGLRKETQYF
TGTGCCAGTAGTACCCCCGGACTGAGGAAAGAGACCCAGTACTTC
>NA|TRBJ1-6|NA|TRBV27
CASTFSRGGNSPLHF
TGTGCCAGCACCTTTTCGCGCGGGGGTAATTCACCCCTCCACTTT
>TRBD1|TRBJ1-4|NA|TRBV28
CASCADRGGEKLFF
TGTGCCAGCTGCGCGGACAGGGGGGGTGAAAAACTGTTTTTT
>NA|TRBJ2-2|few|TRBV13
CATRSGGSTGELFF
TGTGCCACCCGGAGTGGCGGAAGCACCGGGGAGCTGTTTTTT
>NA|TRBJ1-1|NA|TRBV6-5
CASSYATVNTEAFF
TGTGCCAGCAGTTACGCGACAGTGAACACTGAAGCTTTCTTT
>NA|TRBJ2-5|NA|TRBV4-1
CASSQEGRGGTQYF
TGCGCCAGCAGCCAAGAAGGAAGGGGTGGGACCCAGTACTTC
>NA|TRBJ1-6|few|TRBV6-2/TRBV6-3
CASSYYGTPNSPLHF
TGTGCCAGCAGTTACTATGGGACACCTAATTCACCCCTCCACTTT
>NA|TRBJ1-1|NA|TRBV3-1/TRBV3-2
CASSHTIQGNTEAFF
TGTGCCAGCAGCCATACAATCCAGGGTAACACTGAAGCTTTCTTT
>TRBD1|TRBJ1-5|once|TRBV2
CASSPGTGGQPQHF
TGTGCCAGCAGTCCCGGGACAGGGGGTCAGCCCCAGCATTTT
>TRBD1|TRBJ1-1|NA|TRBV6-6
CASSYSNWDSTEAFF
TGTGCCAGCAGTTACTCGAATTGGGACAGCACTGAAGCTTTCTTT
>TRBD1|TRBJ1-1|NA|TRBV6-5
CASSPQDRGHTEAFF
TGTGCCAGCAGTCCCCAGGACAGGGGCCACACTGAAGCTTTCTTT
>NA|TRBJ1-1|NA|TRBV25-1
CASSESNLRGYSNTEAFF
TGTGCCAGCAGTGAATCGAATCTGCGGGGGTACTCGAACACTGAAGCTTTCTTT